The next 9 T cell receptor beta chains were all read from a single sample in a study of cytotoxic CD8 clonotypes in ibrutinib-treated CLL. The method was immunoSEQ multiplex PCR; TCRdb's version includes in-frame clones alone and lacks a portion of them. The data show over 45,000 clones, roughly 54% seen once. The specimen was PBMCs, collected at disease progression, from a patient treated with ibrutinib. The receptor set was obtained from a human donor with chronic lymphocytic leukemia.

The chain uses TRBV7-3 and TRBJ2-7, with 11 bases aligning to TRBD1. Trimming cost V 0 bases and J 5 bases; bases outside gene matches: 3. Per germline, CDR1 SGHTA and CDR2 FQGTGA. The CDR3 extends over 15 amino acids. CDR3: CASSLTGQGVHEQYF. The CDR3, as DNA: TGTGCCAGCAGCTTAACGGGACAGGGGGTCCACGAGCAGTACTTC.

This clone was detected once. The V and J genes are TRBV10-3 and TRBJ1-1, with 8 bases matching TRBD1. V shed 4 bases, J shed 1 base, and the junction held 2 bases outside the gene matches. The CDR3 is made up of 14 amino acids. Germline-derived CDR1 and CDR2 are ENHRY and SYGVKD. CDR3 bases: TGTGCCATCAGTGGACAGGGGCCGAACACTGAAGCTTTCTTT. Residues: CAISGQGPNTEAFF.

This chain links TRBV30 with TRBJ2-3; unclear D gene. The V gene lost 0 bases and the J gene lost 0 bases, with 10 bases spanning the gap. The germline CDR1 and CDR2 sequences are GTSNPN and SVGIG (reference sequence). This CDR3 region has 15 residues. The CDR3 DNA is TGTGCCTGGAGTGTACTTTACACGAGCACAGATACGCAGTATTTT. Translating gives CAWSVLYTSTDTQYF.

Points on this clone: The junction differs from germline at one of its ends, possibly a read error. The chain uses TRBV20-1 and TRBJ1-2; D unresolved. The CDR3 contains 11 residues. The germline V gene has CDR1 DFQATT and CDR2 SNEGSKA (reference sequence). As DNA, the CDR3 is TGCAGTGCTAGAGAGAATGAGGGCTGCACCTTC. It specifies CSARENEGCTF.

V gene TRBV14 combines with J gene TRBJ1-1; D unclear. The CDR3 covers 14 residues. Trimming took 0 bases from V and 3 from J, leaving 8 bases between them. CDR1 is SGHDN, CDR2 FVKESK, per germline. DNA for the CDR3: TGTGCCAGCAGCCAAGATATTAGCTACACTGAAGCTTTCTTT. Residues: CASSQDISYTEAFF.

This chain joins TRBV7-2 and TRBJ1-2, with D unclear. The germline V and J ends were trimmed by 5 bases and 1 base, with 17 bases remaining between them. The CDR3 runs 16 residues. Germline CDR1 SGHTA, CDR2 FQGNSA. In nucleotides, the CDR3 is TGTGCCAGCAGCCAAAAACGGGGAAACTATAACTATGGCTACACCTTC. It translates to CASSQKRGNYNYGYTF.

V usage is TRBV15 and J usage is TRBJ2-7; 8 bases match TRBD1. Per germline, CDR1 LNHNV and CDR2 YYDKDF (reference sequence). This CDR3 region has 14 residues. The trim removed 2 bases at V and 2 bases at J, leaving 2 bases unmatched. CDR3 in DNA: TGTGCCACCAGCAGAAACAGGGGGGCCTACGAGCAGTACTTC. Its protein product is CATSRNRGAYEQYF.

The sample holds a few counts of this clone. The chain carries TRBV10-3 and TRBJ1-2; possibly TRBD1 for D (6 bases). Trimming left V 2 bases short and J 10 bases short, with 26 bases between. The length of the CDR3 is 17 residues. CDR1 is ENHRY and CDR2 is SYGVKD in the germline V gene. CDR3 coding DNA: TGTGCCATCAGTGAGAACAAGGTGGGACAATGGAACTCGGACTACACCTTC. Protein product: CAISENKVGQWNSDYTF.

This clone came up a few times. This chain joins TRBV30 and TRBJ2-3, with TRBD2 as a possible D gene (5 bases). Germline values: CDR1 GTSNPN, CDR2 SVGIG (reference sequence). V lost 1 base, J lost 14 bases, and 16 bases lay in between. CDR3 size: 12 residues. The CDR3 loop is CAWSGSGITAYF. Here the CDR3 DNA reads TGTGCCTGGAGTGGTTCCGGGATTACAGCGTATTTT. Filled out from reference TRBV30 and TRBJ2-3, the complete variable domain reads SQTIHQWPATLVQPVGSPLSLECTVEGTSNPNLYWYRQAAGRGLQLLFYSVGIGQISSEVPQNLSASRPQDRQFILSSKKLLLSDSGFYLCAWSGSGITAYFGPGTRLTVL.